This passage covers 3 T cell receptor beta chains from one sample sequenced in a study of breast tumors, draining lymph nodes, adjacent tissues (dated by TCRdb to 2016 to 2018). Lymph node samples came from the axillary draining lymph nodes of breast cancer patients. Library preparation was by multiplex PCR. The sequencer was an Illumina HiSeq 2000. TCRdb ran its own pipeline on the public reads, namely fastp trimming at Q25 and MiXCR clone calling, and kept in-frame beta chains. Each CDR3 protein gets just one entry, which takes the most common genes and DNA from the rows behind it. This sample is represented by some 170,000 distinct CDR3 sequences; about 34% of them were singletons. Of the sample, 3.8% is held by the ten largest clones. Sample: axillary lymph node tissue. These receptors were collected from a female donor with breast cancer. Some clones in this sample may be carry-over from other donors' samples.

To note about this clonotype: A much larger clone lies a single base off, so this may be a read error. The CDR3 coding sequence is TGTGCCAGCAGCTTGGGGTACTCCTACGAGCAGTGCTTC. This gives the protein CASSLGYSYEQCF. This chain joins TRBV5-5 and TRBJ2-7; the D is unclear. Germline assignment: CDR1 SGHKS and CDR2 YYEKEE (reference sequence). The CDR3 spans 13 residues.

The rearrangement joins TRBV6-4 to TRBJ1-1; D unresolved. In germline, CDR1 is MRHNA, CDR2 SNTAGT. The CDR3 contains 17 residues. V lost 6 bases to trimming and J lost 6 bases, with 26 bases between them. CDR3 DNA: TGTGCCAGCAGGAACAGCAAGAGATTTTCTTTGGACGCTGAAGCTTTCTTT. Amino acid sequence: CASRNSKRFSLDAEAFF.

The sample holds a few counts of this clonotype. The chain's CDR3 is CASSPTGTGGYEQYF. The CDR3, as DNA: TGTGCCAGCAGTCCGACTGGGACAGGGGGCTACGAGCAGTACTTC. V gene TRBV6-5 combines with J gene TRBJ2-7; 11 nucleotides line up with TRBD1. The CDR3 contains 15 residues. Losses at the gene ends were 5 bases for V and 3 bases for J; bases not matched to a gene: 6. Germline loops: CDR1 MNHEY, CDR2 SVGAGI.